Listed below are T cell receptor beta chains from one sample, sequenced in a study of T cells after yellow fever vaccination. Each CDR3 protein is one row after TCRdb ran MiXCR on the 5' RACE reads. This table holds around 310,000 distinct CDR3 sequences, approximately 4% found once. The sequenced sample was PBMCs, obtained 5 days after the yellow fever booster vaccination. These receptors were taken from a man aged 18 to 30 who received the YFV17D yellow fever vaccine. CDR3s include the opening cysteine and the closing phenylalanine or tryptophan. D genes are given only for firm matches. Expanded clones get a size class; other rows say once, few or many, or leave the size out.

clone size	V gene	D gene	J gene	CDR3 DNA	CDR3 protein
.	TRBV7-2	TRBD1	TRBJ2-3	TGTGCCAGCAGCTCTAGGACAGGGGAGATGGTGACAGATACGCAGTATTTT	CASSSRTGEMVTDTQYF
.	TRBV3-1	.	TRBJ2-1	TGTGCCAGCAGCCAGACCCGGGGAGGTCGTGAGCAGTTCTTC	CASSQTRGGREQFF
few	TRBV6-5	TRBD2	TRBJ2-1	TGTGCCAGCAGTTACTCTCGCGGGGGGGCCTACGAGCAGTTCTTC	CASSYSRGGAYEQFF
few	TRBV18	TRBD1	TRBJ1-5	TGTGCCAGCTCACCCGCAACCGGGACAGGGAACCAGCCCCAGCATTTT	CASSPATGTGNQPQHF
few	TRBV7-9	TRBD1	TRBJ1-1	TGTGCCAGCAGCCCCCGACAGGGTTGGAACACTGAAGCTTTCTTT	CASSPRQGWNTEAFF
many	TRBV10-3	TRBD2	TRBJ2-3	TGTGCCATAGCGGGAAGCACAGATACGCAGTATTTT	CAIAGSTDTQYF
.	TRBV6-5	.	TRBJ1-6	TGTGCCAGCAGTTACTTCCAGGGAACACCCCTCCACTTT	CASSYFQGTPLHF
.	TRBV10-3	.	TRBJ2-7	TGTGCCATCAGTGTTTCCTACTTCTCCTACGAGCAGTACTTC	CAISVSYFSYEQYF
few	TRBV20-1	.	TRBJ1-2	TGCAGTGCAAAGGCCCCGCCGAGGGGCTACACCTTC	CSAKAPPRGYTF
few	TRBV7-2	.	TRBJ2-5	TGTGCCAGCAGCTTAGGGTCGGGGCTCTGGGAGACCCAGTACTTC	CASSLGSGLWETQYF
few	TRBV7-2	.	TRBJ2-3	TGTGCCAGCAGCTTTTACGGGGCAGGAGATACGCAGTATTTT	CASSFYGAGDTQYF
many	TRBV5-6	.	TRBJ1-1	TGTGCCAGCAGCCCCGACTTATCGAACACTGAAGCTTTCTTT	CASSPDLSNTEAFF
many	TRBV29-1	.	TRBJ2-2	TGCAGCGTTGAAATGGTTGGCACCGGGGAGCTGTTTTTT	CSVEMVGTGELFF
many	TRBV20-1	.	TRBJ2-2	TGCAGTGCTAGAGTGGTGGGGGCACCGAACACCGGGGAGCTGTTTTTT	CSARVVGAPNTGELFF
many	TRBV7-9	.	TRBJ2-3	TGTGCCAGCTCTGACCGGGAAACCTACCTAGATACGCAGTATTTT	CASSDRETYLDTQYF
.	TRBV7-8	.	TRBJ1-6	TGTGCCAGCACCGTTGTCGAAGGCTATAATTCACCCCTCCACTTT	CASTVVEGYNSPLHF